This TCR beta chain was recovered during a study of cytomegalovirus exposure and HLA in healthy donors. From germline, CDR1 is MNHEY and CDR2 SVGAGI. Trimming at V came to 6 bases and at J to 3 bases, leaving 6 bases not matched to a gene. This CDR3 has 15 amino acids. PCR used 60 Vbeta primers and 13 Jbeta primers. Clones were sequenced by immunoSEQ multiplex PCR, and TCRdb holds only the in-frame ones, with some missing. Recorded for this sample: tens of thousands of clones. Study-level findings and limits: Later examination showed HLA-associated TCR beta chains had greater clonal expansion than equally common others. Immune exposure was documented only through CMV serostatus. Among TCR beta chains, those listed as cytomegalovirus-associated numbered over 150. With later analysis, a missense DCLRE1C variant became linked to TCR beta V- and J-gene trimming.

Regarding this clone: As yet, its antigen is unknown.

This sequence joins TRBV6-5 and TRBJ2-1; TRBD2 matches at 9 bases. The clonotype originates from a man between 35 and 55 years old in good health and CMV-seronegative. Sequenced sample: PBMCs. The CDR3 protein is CASSRLAGNYNEQFF. For the CDR3, the DNA is TGTGCCAGCAGCCGGCTAGCGGGAAACTACAATGAGCAGTTCTTC.